Included here is one T cell receptor beta chain sequence, with context. 5' RACE with UMI labels generated the TRB cDNA libraries. Following a re-call of the 5' RACE reads, TCRdb has one entry per CDR3 protein and lacks DNA. This sample contains around 96,000 distinct CDR3 sequences. This record belongs to a study of CXCR3-negative and CXCR3-positive naive CD8 T cells. The sequence was collected from a human donor in good health. Some clones in this sample may be carry-over from other donors' samples. The sample was naive CXCR3- CD8+ T cells from blood. Subset in this sample: CD45RO-CCR7+CD27+CD95- naive CD8+ T cells lacking CXCR3 (TNR3-).

CDR3 region: CASSQDPAGTTDTQYF. The V call is TRBV4-3, the J call TRBJ2-3; TCRdb calls TRBD2, which cannot be checked without DNA. The V gene's germline CDR1 is LGHNA and CDR2 YSLEER. This CDR3 has 16 amino acids.